The next 27 T cell receptor beta chains were all read from a single sample in a study of radiation and T cells in renal cell carcinoma. Clones were sequenced by immunoSEQ multiplex PCR, and TCRdb holds only the in-frame ones, with some missing. The sample has approximately 90,000 clones, less than 90% seen once; the top ten hold less than 10%. Time point meaning: baseline pretreatment blood. Treatment denoted: 15 Gy SBRT to primary tumor, nephrectomy 4 weeks later. The sequences come from blood, collected from a patient whose treatment included radiotherapy and nephrectomy. Source of these receptors: a man aged 50 to 59 with renal cell carcinoma.

This chain uses TRBV5-5 with TRBJ2-3; 9 bases match TRBD1. V was clipped by 4 bases and J by 4 bases; unmatched bases: 10. This CDR3 region has 16 residues. CDR1 and CDR2 (germline): SGHKS, YYEKEE (reference sequence). CDR3 protein: CASSPGTGSGADTQYF. For the CDR3, the DNA is TGTGCCAGCAGCCCGGGGACAGGGTCCGGGGCAGATACGCAGTATTTT.

The genes are TRBV5-6 and TRBJ2-7; perhaps TRBD2 as D (5 bases). V was pared by 4 bases and J by 4 bases, with 24 bases between. This CDR3 comprises 17 residues. Germline-derived CDR1 and CDR2 are SGHDT and YYEEEE. DNA for the CDR3: TGTGCCAGCAGCCCGCCCTTGGGAGCTAGCCAACGGTACGAGCAGTACTTC. Translating gives CASSPPLGASQRYEQYF.

The V call is TRBV5-1, the J call TRBJ1-6, with D unclear. The CDR3 loop spans 15 amino acids. CDR1 is SGHRS and CDR2 is YFSETQ in the germline V gene. V lost 3 bases to trimming and J lost 7 bases, with 14 bases between them. The CDR3 sequence is CASSSEDGGNSPLHF. CDR3 DNA: TGCGCCAGCAGCTCCGAGGACGGAGGAAATTCACCCCTCCACTTT.

CDR3 DNA: TGCGCCAGCAGTAATGGGGACGAGCAGTACTTC. It translates to CASSNGDEQYF. V gene TRBV5-1 combines with J gene TRBJ2-7; D remains unclear. V gave up 5 bases and J gave up 5 bases, with 8 bases separating them. CDR1 is SGHRS, CDR2 YFSETQ, per germline. The CDR3 consists of 11 residues.

The chain combines TRBV7-2 with TRBJ2-5; 13 bases agree with TRBD2. The V segment lost 4 bases and the J segment 2 bases; nucleotides outside the gene matches: 1. The CDR3 is made up of 15 amino acids. Germline CDR1 reads SGHTA; CDR2 reads FQGNSA. The DNA for the CDR3 is TGTGCCAGCAGCTGGGGACTAGCGGGACAAGAGACCCAGTACTTC. It encodes CASSWGLAGQETQYF.

This clone was detected a few times. The gene calls are TRBV6-5 and TRBJ1-1; possible D gene TRBD1, 6 bases. CDR3 length: 14 residues. The germline CDR1 and CDR2 sequences are MNHEY and SVGAGI. The V end was cut by 7 bases, the J end by 5 bases, with 17 bases between. The CDR3 sequence: CASIPTQGGTEAFF. Written as DNA, the CDR3 is TGTGCCAGCATTCCGACACAGGGTGGTACTGAAGCTTTCTTT.

The V gene is TRBV18, the J gene TRBJ2-2; 10 positions match TRBD1. V lost 3 bases and J lost 3; bases outside the gene matches: 4. The CDR3 covers 16 residues. Germline V gene sequence: CDR1 KGHSH, CDR2 LQKENI. CDR3 coding DNA: TGTGCCAGCTCACCGGGACAGGGGAGCGACACCGGGGAGCTGTTTTTT. Protein: CASSPGQGSDTGELFF.

The chain recombines TRBV19 with TRBJ2-1; D is tentatively TRBD1 or TRBD2 (5 bases each). Germline CDR1 is LNHDA and CDR2 is SQIVND (reference sequence). The CDR3 extends over 14 amino acids. V was clipped by 7 bases and J by 7 bases, with 17 bases between them. CDR3 DNA sequence: TGTGCCAGTACCCGGGGTTCTACAGGAAATGAGCAGTTCTTC. Its protein is CASTRGSTGNEQFF.

Here the CDR3 reads CASGLGSYNSPLHF. The DNA for the CDR3 is TGTGCCAGCGGATTGGGCTCGTATAATTCACCCCTCCACTTT. This chain connects TRBV6-5 to TRBJ1-6; unclear D gene. V dropped 8 bases and J dropped 4 bases, with 12 bases sitting between them. There are 14 residues in the CDR3. Germline CDR1 MNHEY, CDR2 SVGAGI.

V and J are TRBV7-2 and TRBJ2-3; D is unresolved. The CDR3 covers 12 residues. V lost 5 bases to trimming and J lost 1 base, with 4 bases between them. CDR1 and CDR2 from the germline V gene are SGHTA and FQGNSA. CDR3 DNA: TGTGCCAGCAGCCTACGCACAGATACGCAGTATTTT. Amino acid sequence: CASSLRTDTQYF.

V gene TRBV5-1 combines with J gene TRBJ2-5; a weak D match, TRBD2 (6 bases). Trimming stripped 4 bases from V and 5 bases from J, with 18 bases between. From germline, CDR1 is SGHRS and CDR2 YFSETQ. This CDR3 comprises 15 residues. CDR3 DNA sequence: TGCGCCAGCAGCCTAAACCCGACTAGTAGGGAGACCCAGTACTTC. It encodes CASSLNPTSRETQYF.

The chain couples TRBV2 to TRBJ1-5; 8 bases are shared with TRBD1. CDR1 and CDR2 (germline): SNHLY, FYNNEI. The trim removed 7 bases at V and 8 bases at J, leaving 13 bases unmatched. The CDR3 sequence is 15 residues long. The DNA for the CDR3 is TGTGCCAGCACCCCGGCCGTGGCAGGGGGCAAGCCCCAGCATTTT. As protein: CASTPAVAGGKPQHF.

The rearrangement links TRBV5-1 to TRBJ2-1; 10 bases map to TRBD2. This CDR3 has 14 residues. CDR1 and CDR2 (germline): SGHRS, YFSETQ. J lost 12 bases, V lost 1 base, and 7 bases had no gene match. The CDR3 DNA reads TGCGCCAGCAGCTTGCGAGCGGGAGGGCCGGGGCAGTTCTTC. Translated: CASSLRAGGPGQFF.

The rearrangement uses TRBV5-1 and TRBJ2-7; the D gene is possibly TRBD2 (6 bases). V was pared by 4 bases and J by 2 bases, with 7 bases between. This CDR3 region has 12 residues. Germline CDR1 is SGHRS and CDR2 is YFSETQ. CDR3 residues: CASSRRAYEQYF. The CDR3 DNA reads TGCGCCAGCAGCCGGAGGGCCTACGAGCAGTACTTC.

As DNA, the CDR3 is TGTGCCAGCAGTAACGGACAGGGGCGCGGCTACACCTTC. This translates into CASSNGQGRGYTF. The rearrangement links TRBV6-1 to TRBJ1-2; 9 bases map to TRBD1. Germline CDR1 and CDR2: MNHNS and SASEGT. With V trimmed by 5 bases and J by 8 bases, 6 bases remained unmatched. This CDR3 is built from 13 residues.

The CDR3 nucleotides are TGTGCCATTCGACCCTGGGCTACCTCCTACGAGCAGTACTTC. Amino acids: CAIRPWATSYEQYF. The chain links TRBV27 to TRBJ2-7; D is unresolved. The V and J ends lost 10 bases and 0 bases respectively, with 16 bases between them. The CDR3 consists of 14 residues. Per the germline V gene, CDR1 is MNHEY and CDR2 is SMNVEV (reference sequence).

This chain connects TRBV19 to TRBJ2-3, with 11 bases fitting TRBD2. After removal of 5 bases from V and 6 bases from J, the junction contained 10 bases not matched to a gene. Germline V gene data show CDR1 as LNHDA and CDR2 as SQIVND (reference sequence). This CDR3 has 16 residues. The CDR3 here is CASSGYSGRATDTQYF. The CDR3 region has the DNA TGTGCCAGTAGTGGGTATAGCGGGAGGGCAACTGATACGCAGTATTTT.

V and J are TRBV2 and TRBJ1-4; D remains unclear. V was pared by 0 bases and J by 0 bases, with 8 bases between. Germline V gives CDR1 SNHLY, CDR2 FYNNEI. The CDR3 has 16 residues. DNA of the CDR3: TGTGCCAGCAGTGAAGCCCGGCCCGCAACTAATGAAAAACTGTTTTTT. Translation: CASSEARPATNEKLFF.

This sequence joins TRBV29-1 and TRBJ1-1; D possibly corresponds to TRBD1 (5 bases). Germline CDR1 reads SQVTM; CDR2 reads ANQGSEA. V lost 4 bases to trimming and J lost 0 bases, with 15 bases between them. The CDR3 consists of 15 residues. CDR3 region: CSVVSGRGMNTEAFF. CDR3 nucleotides: TGCAGCGTTGTGTCAGGGAGGGGCATGAACACTGAAGCTTTCTTT.

The CDR3: CASSPWTSAHTDTQYF. CDR3 DNA: TGTGCCAGCAGCCCCTGGACTAGCGCCCACACAGATACGCAGTATTTT. This chain joins TRBV7-3 and TRBJ2-3; 9 bases line up with TRBD2. V shed 5 bases, J shed 2 bases, and the junction held 8 bases outside the gene matches. Per germline, CDR1 SGHTA and CDR2 FQGTGA. The length of the CDR3 is 16 residues.

This chain links TRBV27 with TRBJ2-1; TRBD2 matches 9 bases. This CDR3 is 14 amino acids long. With V trimmed by 3 bases and J by 10 bases, 7 bases remained unmatched. Germline V lookup: CDR1 MNHEY, CDR2 SMNVEV (reference sequence). The CDR3 DNA sequence: TGTGCCAGCAGTTTTATGAGCCTAGCGGGAGAGCAGTTCTTC. Translated, it gives CASSFMSLAGEQFF.

In this sample, this clone turned up many times. The J gene is TRBJ1-2, the V gene TRBV4-1; unclear D gene. The CDR3 contains 15 residues. Between the trimmed V and J ends, which lost 1 base and 5 bases, there was a span of 14 bases. Per the germline V gene, CDR1 is MGHRA and CDR2 is YSYEKL. The CDR3 reads CASSQAPASEYGYTF. The CDR3 bases are TGCGCCAGCAGCCAAGCGCCGGCCTCTGAATATGGCTACACCTTC.

The chain joins TRBV28 to TRBJ2-1; D perhaps matches TRBD2 (6 bases). This CDR3 is built from 10 residues. The germline gives CDR1 MDHEN, CDR2 SYDVKM. Trimming cost V 8 bases and J 9 bases, with 8 bases left between them. CDR3 sequence (DNA): TGTGCCAGCGGGGACTTTGAGCAGTTCTTC. Its protein is CASGDFEQFF.

The chain couples TRBV9 to TRBJ2-7; D might be TRBD2 (6 bases). V was clipped by 0 bases and J by 6 bases, with 13 bases between them. The CDR3 runs 14 residues. CDR1 and CDR2 (germline): SGDLS, YYNGEE. The CDR3 coding sequence is TGTGCCAGCAGCGTAGGGTTGGGGGGTGGCGAGCAGTACTTC. Its protein product is CASSVGLGGGEQYF. The complete variable domain, with remaining parts taken from reference TRBV9 and TRBJ2-7, reads DSGVTQTPKHLITATGQRVTLRCSPRSGDLSVYWYQQSLDQGLQFLIQYYNGEERAKGNILERFSAQQFPDLHSELNLSSLELGDSALYFCASSVGLGGGEQYFGPGTRLTVT.

The rearrangement joins TRBV12-5 to TRBJ2-5; no clear D. Deletions cut 5 bases from V and 2 bases from J, with 6 bases between. This CDR3 has 12 residues. Germline V CDR1 and CDR2: LGHNT, FRNRAP. This chain's CDR3 is CASGLRQETQYF. The CDR3 DNA reads TGTGCTAGTGGTCTACGGCAAGAGACCCAGTACTTC.

V and J are TRBV2 and TRBJ2-7; 7 nucleotides line up with TRBD1. V lost 11 bases and J lost 3; bases outside the gene matches: 10. The CDR3 is 13 amino acids. Germline V gives CDR1 SNHLY, CDR2 FYNNEI. The CDR3 nucleotides read TGTGCCTCTGAGGGTTCAGGGGGCTACGAGCAGTACTTC. Amino acid sequence: CASEGSGGYEQYF.

This sequence joins TRBV19 and TRBJ1-1; D gene unclear. The CDR3 extends over 12 amino acids. Germline CDR1 LNHDA, CDR2 SQIVND (reference sequence). V was trimmed by 1 base and J by 8 bases, leaving 8 bases between them. Here the CDR3 reads CASSIGFGEAFF. CDR3 coding DNA: TGTGCCAGTAGTATAGGTTTCGGGGAAGCTTTCTTT. Looking up the rest from reference TRBV19 and TRBJ1-1 gives the full variable domain: DGGITQSPKYLFRKEGQNVTLSCEQNLNHDAMYWYRQDPGQGLRLIYYSQIVNDFQKGDIAEGYSVSREKKESFPLTVTSAQKNPTAFYLCASSIGFGEAFFGQGTRLTVV.